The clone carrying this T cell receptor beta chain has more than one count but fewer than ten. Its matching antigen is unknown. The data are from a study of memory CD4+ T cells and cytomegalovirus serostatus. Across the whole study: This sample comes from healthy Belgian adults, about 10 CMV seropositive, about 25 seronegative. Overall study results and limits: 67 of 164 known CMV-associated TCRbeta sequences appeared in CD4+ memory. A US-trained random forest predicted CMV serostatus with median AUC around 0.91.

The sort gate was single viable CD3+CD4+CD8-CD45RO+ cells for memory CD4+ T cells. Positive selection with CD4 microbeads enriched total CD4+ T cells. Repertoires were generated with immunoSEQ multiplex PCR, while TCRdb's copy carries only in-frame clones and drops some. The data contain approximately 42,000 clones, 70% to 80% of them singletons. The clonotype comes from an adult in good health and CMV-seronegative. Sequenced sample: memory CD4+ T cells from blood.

CDR3 sequence (DNA): TGTGCCAGCAGCCACCCACCCCACCGGCGGGTAAAAGAGACCCAGTACTTC. Translation: CASSHPPHRRVKETQYF. J is TRBJ2-5 and V is TRBV7-8; a weak D match, TRBD2 (5 bases). The ends were cut back, 5 bases at V and 3 bases at J, with 22 bases in the middle. This CDR3 is 17 amino acids long. Germline V lookup: CDR1 SGHVS, CDR2 FQNEAQ.